The entry below describes one TCR beta chain. The sample belongs to a study of control samples from healthy donors and cancer patients. V was clipped by 4 bases and J by 4 bases; unmatched bases: 6. The germline V gene encodes CDR1 SGHDN and CDR2 FVKESK. The length of the CDR3 is 15 residues. Measured with immunoSEQ multiplex PCR; TCRdb has only the in-frame clones, and not every one. The table has around 94,000 clones, around 83% seen once; the top ten hold around 1.3%. Sequencing was done on a sample of blood. The source is a woman aged 50 to 65 in good health. The V gene is TRBV14, the J gene TRBJ2-2, with TRBD2 matching 7 bases. The CDR3 region is CASSRLAAPTGELFF. CDR3 nucleotide sequence: TGTGCCAGCAGCCGGCTAGCGGCCCCCACCGGGGAGCTGTTTTTT.